This T cell receptor (beta chain) was sequenced during a study of T cell responses to AZD1222 COVID-19 vaccine. Assay used: immunoSEQ multiplex PCR; TCRdb lists only in-frame clones, some missing. The sample has around 130,000 clones; about 86% are singletons. V lost 1 base to trimming and J lost 4 bases, with 11 bases between them. CDR1 LGHNA and CDR2 YNFKEQ come from the germline V gene. The CDR3 length is 14 residues. Sequences were derived from peripheral blood, sampled on day 0 of AZD1222 vaccination. The receptor's source is an adult in good health. This rearrangement joins TRBV4-2 to TRBJ2-7; D possibly uses TRBD1 or TRBD2 (7 bases each). The CDR3 DNA reads as TGTGCCAGCAGCCAAGGGGAGGGGGCATACGAGCAGTACTTC. Translated: CASSQGEGAYEQYF.